A single sample gave rise to the 27 T cell receptor beta chains below, sequenced in a study of blood T cells in healthy people across ages. A second PCR of roughly 6 to 12 cycles used a sample-barcoded 5' primer and a J-beta primer mix. TCRdb used MiXCR to reprocess the 5' RACE reads, holding one entry per CDR3 protein. Among some 1,800,000 distinct CDR3 sequences listed, 39% were seen once. The specimen was blood. The origin of the receptors is a human donor in good health.

This clonotype has just a few counts. CDR3 DNA: TGCAGCGTACGACAGGGTGCCTACAATGAGCAGTTCTTC. The encoded protein is CSVRQGAYNEQFF. This chain links TRBV29-1 with TRBJ2-1, with 7 positions matching TRBD1. V trimming: 6 bases; J trimming: 2 bases; junction bases outside the gene matches: 4. Looked up from germline, CDR1 is SQVTM and CDR2 is ANQGSEA. The CDR3 spans 13 residues.

Only a few counts were recorded for this clonotype. The rearrangement joins TRBV4-3 to TRBJ2-3; TRBD1 agrees at 10 bases. This CDR3 has 19 amino acids. Trimming removed 0 bases from V and 2 bases from J; junction bases left unmatched: 11. Germline V CDR1 and CDR2: LGHNA, YSLEER. The CDR3, as DNA: TGCGCCAGCAGCCAAGATTTAAGCCCCGGGACAGGGGCCACAGATACGCAGTATTTT. This gives the protein CASSQDLSPGTGATDTQYF.

This clonotype was observed a few times. The chain combines TRBV20-1 with TRBJ2-1; TRBD1 aligns across 7 bases. The J segment lost 4 bases and the V segment lost 3 bases, leaving 6 bases of the junction unmatched. The V gene's germline CDR1 is DFQATT and CDR2 SNEGSKA (reference sequence). This CDR3 contains 14 residues. CDR3 amino acids: CSARRGGPYNEQFF. Here the CDR3 DNA reads TGCAGTGCTAGGAGAGGGGGCCCATACAATGAGCAGTTCTTC.

This clonotype turned up a few times. The chain joins TRBV6-2 or TRBV6-3 to TRBJ2-1; D unclear. In germline, CDR1 is MNHEY, CDR2 SVGEGT. Between the trimmed V and J ends, which lost 6 bases and 5 bases, there was a span of 8 bases. CDR3 length: 12 amino acids. The CDR3 is CASSRHDNEQFF. The CDR3 DNA follows: TGTGCCAGCAGCAGACACGACAATGAGCAGTTCTTC.

This clonotype was found a few times. The chain links TRBV28 to TRBJ1-2, with D possibly matching TRBD1 (6 bases). Germline CDR1 is MDHEN and CDR2 is SYDVKM. Trimming pared 4 bases from V and 9 bases from J, leaving 12 bases between. The CDR3 has 12 residues. The CDR3 bases are TGTGCCAGCAGTTCCGACAGGCATCGCTACACCTTC. It specifies CASSSDRHRYTF.

The chain is built from TRBV13 and TRBJ2-7; 7 nucleotides align to TRBD2. The CDR3 runs 14 residues. Per germline, CDR1 PRHDT and CDR2 FYEKMQ (reference sequence). The V segment lost 5 bases and the J segment 3 bases; nucleotides outside the gene matches: 7. The chain's CDR3 is CASSLRDYFYEQYF. The CDR3, as DNA: TGTGCCAGCAGCCTCCGGGACTACTTCTACGAGCAGTACTTC.

The J gene is TRBJ1-2, the V gene TRBV4-1; 10 bases fit TRBD1. The CDR3 has 15 amino acids. CDR1 MGHRA and CDR2 YSYEKL come from the germline V gene. V trimming: 4 bases; J trimming: 4 bases; junction bases outside the gene matches: 6. CDR3 region: CASSPGQGIIYGYTF. The CDR3 DNA reads TGCGCCAGCAGCCCGGGACAGGGGATAATCTATGGCTACACCTTC.

V is TRBV18 and J is TRBJ2-3, with 7 bases fitting TRBD1. From germline, CDR1 is KGHSH and CDR2 LQKENI. This CDR3 has 16 residues. V dropped 2 bases and J dropped 5; count of bases not matched to a gene: 10. CDR3 region: CASSPTDDRVGDTQYF. The CDR3 nucleotides are TGTGCCAGCTCACCAACGGACGACAGGGTGGGAGATACGCAGTATTTT.

V usage is TRBV20-1 and J usage is TRBJ2-2; 8 bases match TRBD1. The CDR3 contains 14 residues. CDR1 and CDR2 from the germline V gene are DFQATT and SNEGSKA (reference sequence). V dropped 6 bases and J dropped 7; count of bases not matched to a gene: 10. The CDR3 region has the DNA TGCAGTGCAAAGGACAGGGTGGTTGGCGGGGAGCTGTTTTTT. Translation gives CSAKDRVVGGELFF.

This clonotype occurred a few times. The chain uses TRBV2 and TRBJ2-5; tentatively, D is TRBD2 (5 bases). Germline V gene lookup returns CDR1 SNHLY and CDR2 FYNNEI. This CDR3 has 15 amino acids. The V end was cut by 7 bases, the J end by 1 base, with 16 bases between. The CDR3 region is CASTEEGASQETQYF. The CDR3 nucleotides read TGTGCCAGCACGGAAGAGGGAGCCTCCCAAGAGACCCAGTACTTC. The full variable domain, in which reference TRBV2 and TRBJ2-5 provide the parts outside the CDR3, is EPEVTQTPSHQVTQMGQEVILRCVPISNHLYFYWYRQILGQKVEFLVSFYNNEISEKSEIFDDQFSVERPDGSNFTLKIRSTKLEDSAMYFCASTEEGASQETQYFGPGTRLLVL.

A few counts support this clonotype. The V gene is TRBV10-3, the J gene TRBJ1-2, with 8 positions matching TRBD1. Per germline, CDR1 ENHRY and CDR2 SYGVKD. The CDR3 runs to 14 residues. J was trimmed by 7 bases and V by 3 bases; bases with no gene match: 7. The CDR3 DNA reads TGTGCCATCAGTGAAATGGGACAGGCGTTTGGCTACACCTTC. Translating gives CAISEMGQAFGYTF.

The chain recombines TRBV5-1 with TRBJ2-3; 8 bases are a match to TRBD1. CDR3 length equals 14 residues. Trimming cost V 4 bases and J 4 bases; bases outside gene matches: 5. The germline V gene has CDR1 SGHRS and CDR2 YFSETQ. The CDR3 spells CASSGQGGADTQYF. In nucleotides, the CDR3 is TGCGCCAGCAGCGGACAGGGTGGGGCAGATACGCAGTATTTT.

The chain recombines TRBV7-9 with TRBJ2-2, with a possible D match to TRBD1 (5 bases). Germline CDR1 SEHNR, CDR2 FQNEAQ (reference sequence). Trimming took off 6 bases at V and 6 bases at J, with 11 bases between the two ends. The CDR3 extends over 13 amino acids. The CDR3 loop reads CASSPYRSGELFF. In DNA form, the CDR3 reads TGTGCCAGCAGTCCGTACAGGTCCGGGGAGCTGTTTTTT.

V is TRBV29-1 and J is TRBJ1-2; 8 nucleotides match TRBD1. This CDR3 is 12 amino acids long. CDR1 SQVTM and CDR2 ANQGSEA come from the germline V gene. V was pared by 7 bases and J by 4 bases, with 5 bases of the junction left unmatched. CDR3 amino acids: CSETGTGYGYTF. The DNA of the CDR3 is TGCAGCGAGACCGGGACAGGCTATGGCTACACCTTC. Complete variable domain (other parts from reference TRBV29-1 and TRBJ1-2): SAVISQKPSRDICQRGTSLTIQCQVDSQVTMMFWYRQQPGQSLTLIATANQGSEATYESGFVIDKFPISRPNLTFSTLTVSNMSPEDSSIYLCSETGTGYGYTFGSGTRLTVV.

The chain combines TRBV6-2 or TRBV6-3 with TRBJ2-3; 8 bases agree with TRBD1. Germline V gene sequence: CDR1 MNHEY, CDR2 SVGEGT. The CDR3 length is 16 residues. V shed 0 bases and J 8 bases; nucleotides not matched to a gene: 10. The CDR3 protein is CASSYSTDRAKGTQYF. The CDR3 region has the DNA TGTGCCAGCAGTTACTCGACGGACAGGGCTAAAGGTACGCAGTATTTT.

This clonotype was counted a few times. This chain connects TRBV7-2 to TRBJ2-1; the match to TRBD2 covers 7 bases. The closer fit of TRBJ2-7 to the DNA end suggests the J call may be wrong. This CDR3 comprises 16 residues. Germline lookup yields CDR1 SGHTA and CDR2 FQGNSA. The CDR3 protein is CASSLVGGSSYNEQYF. CDR3 coding DNA: TGTGCCAGCAGCTTAGTGGGCGGGAGCTCCTACAATGAGCAGTACTTC.

V usage is TRBV11-2 and J usage is TRBJ2-1, with D unresolved. With 5 bases removed from V and 0 bases from J, the gap between germline ends came to 17 bases. Per germline, CDR1 SGHAT and CDR2 FQNNGV. CDR3 length equals 17 residues. The CDR3 coding sequence is TGTGCCAGCAGCCTCCTGTTGGAACTCAGCTCCTACAATGAGCAGTTCTTC. This sequence encodes CASSLLLELSSYNEQFF.

The rearrangement joins TRBV7-3 to TRBJ1-2; 7 bases map to TRBD1. Germline-derived CDR1 and CDR2 are SGHTA and FQGTGA. V was pared by 5 bases and J by 7 bases, with 7 bases of the junction left unmatched. The CDR3 covers 13 residues. The CDR3 coding sequence is TGTGCCAGCAGCCCCGGGACAGACCGTGGCTACACCTTC. Protein: CASSPGTDRGYTF.

This clonotype was picked up a small number of times. V and J are TRBV20-1 and TRBJ2-5; 9 positions match TRBD2. Looked up from germline, CDR1 is DFQATT and CDR2 is SNEGSKA (reference sequence). CDR3 length equals 16 residues. Trimming took 0 bases from V and 1 from J; bases not matched to a gene: 6. DNA for the CDR3: TGCAGTGCTAGAGACTCTTCTAGCGGGGCCCAAGAGACCCAGTACTTC. The encoded protein is CSARDSSSGAQETQYF.

This clonotype was detected a few times. The chain has TRBV6-5 and TRBJ1-3; D possibly corresponds to TRBD1 (5 bases). From germline, CDR1 is MNHEY and CDR2 SVGAGI. The CDR3 has 14 residues. With 4 bases removed from V and 2 bases from J, the gap between germline ends came to 9 bases. This CDR3 reads CASSSRGAGNTIYF. CDR3 coding DNA: TGTGCCAGCAGTTCCCGGGGGGCTGGAAACACCATATATTTT.

The J gene is TRBJ2-5, the V gene TRBV4-3, with 10 bases lining up with TRBD2. The length of the CDR3 is 19 residues. CDR1 is LGHNA, CDR2 YSLEER, per germline. V was pared by 0 bases and J by 4 bases, with 14 bases of the junction left unmatched. The CDR3 loop is CASSQEPAGTSASGETQYF. CDR3 nucleotides: TGCGCCAGCAGCCAAGAGCCAGCCGGGACTAGCGCATCGGGAGAGACCCAGTACTTC.

This clonotype was counted only a few times. The J gene is TRBJ2-7, the V gene TRBV29-1; maybe TRBD1 (6 bases). This CDR3 contains 13 residues. Germline-derived CDR1 and CDR2 are SQVTM and ANQGSEA. V was trimmed by 6 bases and J by 3 bases, leaving 15 bases between them. Here the CDR3 DNA reads TGCAGCGTCAAAAAGGGGGTTTTCTACGAGCAGTACTTC. Translating gives CSVKKGVFYEQYF.

The chain uses TRBV27 and TRBJ2-1; D perhaps matches TRBD2 (7 bases). V gave up 8 bases and J gave up 3 bases, with 17 bases separating them. CDR3 length: 15 residues. CDR1 is MNHEY, CDR2 SMNVEV, per germline (reference sequence). The CDR3 sequence: CASGSGGGLYNEQFF. Written as DNA, the CDR3 is TGTGCCAGCGGCTCCGGCGGGGGCCTCTACAATGAGCAGTTCTTC.

This clonotype has just a few counts. The chain joins TRBV11-2 to TRBJ2-5, with a possible D match to TRBD2 (6 bases). The CDR3 is 15 amino acids. Germline CDR1 and CDR2: SGHAT and FQNNGV. Trimming shortened V by 5 bases and J by 2 bases, and 15 bases separated the two germline ends. Written as DNA, the CDR3 is TGTGCCAGCAGCGAATCCTGGGGGGTACAAGAGACCCAGTACTTC. Translated: CASSESWGVQETQYF.

The chain links TRBV2 to TRBJ2-2; 9 nucleotides agree with TRBD1. Trimming at V came to 7 bases and at J to 2 bases, leaving 5 bases not matched to a gene. CDR3 length equals 15 residues. Germline V lookup: CDR1 SNHLY, CDR2 FYNNEI. In nucleotides, the CDR3 is TGTGCCAGCATTACAGGGGGCCTTAACACCGGGGAGCTGTTTTTT. This translates into CASITGGLNTGELFF.

This clonotype appeared a few times. This CDR3 reads CAISAGLEETQYF. In DNA, the CDR3 is TGTGCCATCAGTGCCGGACTTGAAGAGACCCAGTACTTC. The chain couples TRBV10-3 to TRBJ2-5; tentatively, D is TRBD2 (5 bases). This CDR3 has 13 amino acids. Germline-derived CDR1 and CDR2 are ENHRY and SYGVKD. Trimming left V 4 bases short and J 3 bases short, with 9 bases between.

The chain joins TRBV5-6 to TRBJ1-2; perhaps TRBD1 as D (5 bases). This CDR3 contains 13 residues. Trimming stripped 5 bases from V and 4 bases from J, with 12 bases between. CDR1 is SGHDT, CDR2 YYEEEE, per germline. Here the CDR3 DNA reads TGTGCCAGCAGGCCGGACACCCTCTATGGCTACACCTTC. Protein sequence: CASRPDTLYGYTF. Full variable domain (rest looked up from reference TRBV5-6 and TRBJ1-2): DAGVTQSPTHLIKTRGQQVTLRCSPKSGHDTVSWYQQALGQGPQFIFQYYEEEERQRGNFPDRFSGHQFPNYSSELNVNALLLGDSALYLCASRPDTLYGYTFGSGTRLTVV.